Listed here are 6 T cell receptor beta chains from one sample, sequenced in a study of regulatory T cells in long-lasting Graves disease. Arm-PCR with iRepertoire HTBI primers amplified the CDR3 regions for these TCR beta libraries. One entry per CDR3 protein results from TCRdb running MiXCR on the multiplex PCR reads. The table shows around 250,000 distinct CDR3 sequences, with 15% to 20% occurring only once. Regarding time point: newly diagnosed GD, antithyroid drugs for less than 3 months. The TCR library used RNA extracted from PBMCs. These same records also appear under a second study, on T cells in Graves' hyperthyroidism and ophthalmopathy.

Specimen: peripheral blood mononuclear cells (PBMCs), collected at new diagnosis, from a patient treated with antithyroid drugs. Source of these receptors: a woman in her thirties with Graves disease.

This clonotype was observed at least ten times. The chain combines TRBV20-1 with TRBJ2-7, with D possibly being TRBD1 or TRBD2 (5 bases each). V shed 3 bases and J shed 0 bases, with 12 bases lying between them. The germline V gene has CDR1 DFQATT and CDR2 SNEGSKA (reference sequence). The CDR3 has 14 residues. The CDR3 nucleotides read TGCAGTGCTAGTCGGGACGGTAGCTCCTACGAGCAGTACTTC. It specifies CSASRDGSSYEQYF.

This clonotype was detected many times. V gene TRBV5-1 combines with J gene TRBJ2-1; the match to TRBD2 covers 11 bases. J lost 3 bases, V lost 0 bases, and 14 bases had no gene match. The CDR3 sequence is 20 residues long. Germline V CDR1 and CDR2: SGHRS, YFSETQ. CDR3 sequence: CASSLARVQGTSGYYNEQFF. The CDR3 bases are TGCGCCAGCAGCTTGGCCCGGGTGCAGGGGACTAGCGGATACTACAATGAGCAGTTCTTC.

This clonotype was seen ten or more times. V is TRBV6-1 and J is TRBJ1-1, with 8 bases lining up with TRBD1. The V segment lost 9 bases and the J segment 7 bases; nucleotides outside the gene matches: 10. The germline gives CDR1 MNHNS, CDR2 SASEGT. The CDR3 runs 13 residues. In DNA form, the CDR3 reads TGTGCCAGTCATCTGGACAGGGCGGGTGAAGCTTTCTTT. This codes for CASHLDRAGEAFF.

This clonotype has at least ten counts. The J gene is TRBJ1-2, the V gene TRBV12-3 or TRBV12-4; D uncertain. The CDR3 spans 13 residues. Trimming took 7 bases from V and 0 from J, leaving 9 bases between them. CDR3 protein: CASTMTPNYGYTF. The CDR3 DNA sequence: TGTGCCAGCACCATGACACCTAACTATGGCTACACCTTC.

V gene TRBV7-3 combines with J gene TRBJ2-7, with 8 bases identical to TRBD1. Germline V gene sequence: CDR1 SGHTA, CDR2 FQGTGA. The CDR3 runs 14 residues. The V and J ends lost 5 bases and 2 bases, in that order; junction bases with no gene match: 5. The CDR3 spells CASSQTGGAYEQYF. The CDR3 DNA reads as TGTGCCAGCAGCCAAACAGGGGGAGCCTACGAGCAGTACTTC.

The genes are TRBV7-9 and TRBJ1-4; TRBD1 agrees at 7 bases. Germline trimming cut 1 base from V and 8 bases from J; bases unmatched to any gene: 4. This CDR3 spans 14 amino acids. In germline, CDR1 is SEHNR, CDR2 FQNEAQ (reference sequence). Here the CDR3 DNA reads TGTGCCAGCAGCTTAGGAAGGGGACAGGAAAAACTGTTTTTT. Amino acids: CASSLGRGQEKLFF.